One and the same sample provided the 6 T cell receptor beta chains below, sequenced in a study of regulatory T cells in long-lasting Graves disease (dated by TCRdb to the early 2020s). The protocol used for the library was multiplex PCR. Sequencing instrument: Illumina HiSeq 4000. iRepertoire HTBI primers and Arm-PCR amplification of CDR3 regions were used to construct TCR beta libraries. The public reads were quality trimmed at Q25 with fastp and then assembled into clones with MiXCR by TCRdb, keeping productive beta chains. Each entry merges the rows of one CDR3 protein and shows their most common DNA and genes. The table for this sample lists more than 450,000 distinct CDR3 sequences; more than 10% of them were counted only once. The ten largest make up approximately 9% of the sample. What the time point label conveys for this sample: newly diagnosed GD, antithyroid drugs for less than 3 months. For both TCR sequencing and RNA sequencing, RNA was extracted from PBMCs in TRIzol.

The same data also contributed to another study, on T cells in Graves' hyperthyroidism and ophthalmopathy.

The input for sequencing was peripheral blood mononuclear cells (PBMCs), taken at new diagnosis, from a patient treated with antithyroid drugs. The receptors derive from a woman aged 25 to 45 with Graves disease. Donor details come from another sample of the same person, matched by shared clones.

Many counts were recorded for this clonotype. The J gene is TRBJ2-1, the V gene TRBV20-1, with 7 bases matching TRBD2. This CDR3 is 15 amino acids long. The V segment lost 6 bases and the J segment 2 bases; nucleotides outside the gene matches: 10. Per the germline V gene, CDR1 is DFQATT and CDR2 is SNEGSKA (reference sequence). CDR3 coding DNA: TGCAGTGCGCGGACTAGTGGAAAACCCTACAATGAGCAGTTCTTC. Amino acid sequence: CSARTSGKPYNEQFF.

This clonotype was observed at least ten times. The chain joins TRBV27 to TRBJ1-5; D gene unclear. This CDR3 is built from 13 residues. Germline values: CDR1 MNHEY, CDR2 SMNVEV (reference sequence). V lost 4 bases and J lost 9, with 13 bases in between. The DNA of the CDR3 is TGTGCCAGCAGTTCGGCAGTCCGAGGGCCCCAGCATTTT. As protein: CASSSAVRGPQHF.

The chain recombines TRBV20-1 with TRBJ2-5; no firm D call. The CDR3 consists of 12 residues. Between the trimmed V and J ends, which lost 6 bases and 2 bases, there was a span of 10 bases. Germline V gives CDR1 DFQATT, CDR2 SNEGSKA (reference sequence). The chain's CDR3 is CSAGIIQETQYF. The DNA for the CDR3 is TGCAGTGCGGGGATCATACAAGAGACCCAGTACTTC.

This clonotype was observed at least ten times. This chain connects TRBV18 to TRBJ1-5; D unresolved. Trimming left V 2 bases short and J 1 base short, with 9 bases between. This CDR3 has 15 amino acids. Germline CDR1 KGHSH, CDR2 LQKENI. CDR3 sequence (DNA): TGTGCCAGCTCACCAACGTACGGCAGCAATCAGCCCCAGCATTTT. Its protein is CASSPTYGSNQPQHF.

Only a few counts were recorded for this clonotype. The rearrangement uses TRBV13 and TRBJ2-3, with D perhaps TRBD1 (6 bases). Looked up from germline, CDR1 is PRHDT and CDR2 is FYEKMQ (reference sequence). V lost 2 bases, J lost 5 bases, and 14 bases lay in between. This CDR3 region has 15 residues. This chain's CDR3 is CASSLRGHPKDTQYF. The CDR3, as DNA: TGTGCCAGCAGCTTAAGGGGACATCCTAAAGATACGCAGTATTTT.

This clonotype was recorded many times. The rearrangement uses TRBV28 and TRBJ2-7; 8 bases map to TRBD2. The CDR3 length is 14 residues. V trimming: 6 bases; J trimming: 3 bases; junction bases outside the gene matches: 7. Germline CDR1 MDHEN, CDR2 SYDVKM. The CDR3 loop is CASSGRGGNYEQYF. Written as DNA, the CDR3 is TGTGCCAGCAGCGGACGGGGGGGGAACTACGAGCAGTACTTC.